The sequence of this TCR beta chain was determined in a study of OX40 agonist ivuxolimab in advanced cancers. Germline V gives CDR1 MNHEY, CDR2 SVGAGI. Trimming pared 6 bases from V and 2 bases from J, leaving 10 bases between. The CDR3 is 13 amino acids. Clones were sequenced by immunoSEQ multiplex PCR, and TCRdb holds only the in-frame ones, with some missing. The sample shows about 110,000 clones, approximately 90% of them seen only once. V gene TRBV6-5 combines with J gene TRBJ1-2; TRBD1 might be the D (5 bases). Sample: CD4+ or CD8+ T cells sorted from blood, taken in a trial of the OX40 agonist ivuxolimab. The TCR comes from an adult with an advanced solid tumor such as melanoma, head and neck, liver or kidney cancer. CDR3 protein: CASRTGLNYGYTF. The CDR3, as DNA: TGTGCCAGCAGAACGGGGCTCAACTATGGCTACACCTTC.